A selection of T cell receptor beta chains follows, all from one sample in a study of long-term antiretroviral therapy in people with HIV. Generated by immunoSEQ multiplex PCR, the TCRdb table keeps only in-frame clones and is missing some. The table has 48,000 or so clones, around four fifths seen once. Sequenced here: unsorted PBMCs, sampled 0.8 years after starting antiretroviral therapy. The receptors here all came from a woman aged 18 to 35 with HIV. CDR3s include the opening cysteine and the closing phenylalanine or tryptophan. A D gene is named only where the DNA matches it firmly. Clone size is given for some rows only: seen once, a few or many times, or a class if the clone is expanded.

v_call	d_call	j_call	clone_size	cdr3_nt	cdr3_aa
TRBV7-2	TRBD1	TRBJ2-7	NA	TGTGCCAGCAGCCACGGACAGGGCGAGCAGTACTTC	CASSHGQGEQYF
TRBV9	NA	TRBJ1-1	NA	TGTGCCAGCAGCCCGGTGGAGGTGAACACTGAAGCTTTCTTT	CASSPVEVNTEAFF
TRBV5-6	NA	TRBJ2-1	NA	TGTGCCAGCAGCTTGGGCGCCGGAAGCTCCTACAATGAGCAGTTCTTC	CASSLGAGSSYNEQFF
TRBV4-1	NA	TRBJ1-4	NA	TGCGCCAGCAGCCTTCTGGATGAAAAACTGTTTTTT	CASSLLDEKLFF
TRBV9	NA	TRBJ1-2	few	TGTGCCAGCAGCGGAGGATCACCTGATGGCTACACCTTC	CASSGGSPDGYTF
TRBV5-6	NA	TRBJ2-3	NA	TGTGCCAGCAGCTTCGGCAGACGCACAGATACGCAGTATTTT	CASSFGRRTDTQYF
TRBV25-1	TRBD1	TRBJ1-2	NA	TGTGCCAGCAGCGACAGGGGATCTAACTATGGCTACACCTTC	CASSDRGSNYGYTF
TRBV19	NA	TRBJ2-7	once	TGTGCCAGTAGTACAAGTGCCAGAGTATCCTACGAGCAGTACTTC	CASSTSARVSYEQYF
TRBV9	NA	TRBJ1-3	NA	TGTGCCAGTCAAAGTCAGGGGCCGGGGGGAAACACCATATATTTT	CASQSQGPGGNTIYF
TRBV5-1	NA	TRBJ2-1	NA	TGCGCCAGCAGCTTGGAGGTACGAGGACACCCTACCAATGAGCAGTTCTTC	CASSLEVRGHPTNEQFF
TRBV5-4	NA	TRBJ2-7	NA	TGTGCCAGCACTACTCGGGATTCTTACGAGCAGTACTTC	CASTTRDSYEQYF
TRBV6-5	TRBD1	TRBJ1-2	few	TGTGCCAGCAGTGACAGGGGTGTCTATGGCTACACCTTC	CASSDRGVYGYTF
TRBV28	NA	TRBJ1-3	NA	TGTGCCAGCAGTTTGTCCGGACACAGCTCTGGAAACACCATATATTTT	CASSLSGHSSGNTIYF
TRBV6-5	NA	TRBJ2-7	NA	TGTGCCAGCAGTTACACGGGGGTCCACGAGCAGTACTTC	CASSYTGVHEQYF
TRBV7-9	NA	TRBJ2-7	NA	TGTGCCAGCAGTTTCAGGGGGGGGAGCGAGCAGTACTTC	CASSFRGGSEQYF
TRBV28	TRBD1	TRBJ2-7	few	TGTGCCAGTATACAGGGGGCACAGAGGGATGAGCAGTACTTC	CASIQGAQRDEQYF
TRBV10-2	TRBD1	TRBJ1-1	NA	TGCGCCAGCAGTGAGGGGGACAGCAGGAACACTGAAGCTTTCTTT	CASSEGDSRNTEAFF
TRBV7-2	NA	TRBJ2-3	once	TGTGCCAGCAGCGACACAGATACGCAGTATTTT	CASSDTDTQYF
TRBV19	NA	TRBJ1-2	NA	TGTGCCAGTAGTACTCGACAGGATCGGGGCTACACCTTC	CASSTRQDRGYTF
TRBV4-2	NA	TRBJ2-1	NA	TGTGCCAGCAGCCAGGCGCGGGGAGGGGGCAATGAGCAGTTCTTC	CASSQARGGGNEQFF
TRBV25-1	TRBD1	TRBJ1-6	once	TGTGCCAGCAGTGGGACAGGGGGAAAATGGTCACCCCTCCACTTT	CASSGTGGKWSPLHF
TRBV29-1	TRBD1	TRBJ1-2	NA	TGCAGCGTTGACTCTGCGGGACAGGGCTATGGCTACACCTTC	CSVDSAGQGYGYTF
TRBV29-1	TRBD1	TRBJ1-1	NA	TGCAGCGTTGAAGGGACAGGGGGCGGCGGCACTGAAGCTTTCTTT	CSVEGTGGGGTEAFF
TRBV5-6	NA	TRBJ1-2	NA	TGTGCCAGCAGCTTAACAGCCTATGGCTACACCTTC	CASSLTAYGYTF
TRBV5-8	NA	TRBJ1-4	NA	TGTGCCAGCAGACGGTCAACTAATGAAAAACTGTTTTTT	CASRRSTNEKLFF
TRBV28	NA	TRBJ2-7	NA	TGTGCCAGCACCCCCCTGCAGGGAGGCTCCTACGAGCAGTACTTC	CASTPLQGGSYEQYF
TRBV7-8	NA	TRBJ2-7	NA	TGTGCCAGCAGCTTACCCCGGAGGGGTCGCGATGCCTACGAGCAGTACTTC	CASSLPRRGRDAYEQYF
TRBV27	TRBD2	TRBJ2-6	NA	TGTGCCAGCAGTCCCCTCCTCGGGGGGTTGGCTGGGGCCAACGTCCTGACTTTC	CASSPLLGGLAGANVLTF
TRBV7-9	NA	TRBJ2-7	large	TGTGCCAGCAGCTTAGGAGGGGGGCAGGGAGGGTCTTCCTACGAGCAGTACTTC	CASSLGGGQGGSSYEQYF
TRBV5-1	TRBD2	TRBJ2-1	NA	TGCGCCAGCAGCTCGAGCGGGAGTACTCATGAGCAGTTCTTC	CASSSSGSTHEQFF
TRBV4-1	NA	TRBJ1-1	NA	TGCGCCAGCAGCCAAGATTTAGGGGCCACTGAAGCTTTCTTT	CASSQDLGATEAFF
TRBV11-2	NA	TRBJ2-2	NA	TGTGCCAGCAGCTTAGCGGTCGGCAGTTACACCGGGGAGCTGTTTTTT	CASSLAVGSYTGELFF
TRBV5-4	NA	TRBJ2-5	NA	TGTGCCAGCAGCGGGGATCGGGAGACCCAGTACTTC	CASSGDRETQYF
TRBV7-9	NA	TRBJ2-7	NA	TGTGCCAGCAGCTTGATGCAGGGGGGCTCCTACGAGCAGTACTTC	CASSLMQGGSYEQYF
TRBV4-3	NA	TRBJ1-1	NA	TGCGCCAGCAGCCAAGACGGTTACGGTATGAACACTGAAGCTTTCTTT	CASSQDGYGMNTEAFF
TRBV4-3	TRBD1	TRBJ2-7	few	TGCGCCAGCAGCCAAGAGGGGACAGGAGCCTACGAGCAGTACTTC	CASSQEGTGAYEQYF
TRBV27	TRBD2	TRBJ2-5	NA	TGTGCCAGCAGTCCCCTAGCGGGAGGGCCGAATCCCCAGTACTTC	CASSPLAGGPNPQYF
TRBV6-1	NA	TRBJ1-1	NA	TGTGCCAGCTGGATAGGATTGGTAGAAGCTTTCTTT	CASWIGLVEAFF
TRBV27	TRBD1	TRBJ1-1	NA	TGTGCCAGCACCGACCTCAGGGGGTTGAACACTGAAGCTTTCTTT	CASTDLRGLNTEAFF
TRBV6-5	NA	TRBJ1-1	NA	TGTGCCAGCAGTTACCACGGAGTCGACACTGAAGCTTTCTTT	CASSYHGVDTEAFF
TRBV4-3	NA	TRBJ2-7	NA	TGCGCCAGCAGCCAAGATAGAGGGATCGTCGAGCAGTACTTC	CASSQDRGIVEQYF
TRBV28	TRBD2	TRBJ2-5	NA	TGTGCCAGCAGTCAGTCGGGGGCGGGGGGCGGTGAGACCCAGTACTTC	CASSQSGAGGGETQYF
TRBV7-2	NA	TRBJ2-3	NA	TGTGCCAGCAGTTGGGCCCCGGGGACAGATACGCAGTATTTT	CASSWAPGTDTQYF